This T cell receptor (beta chain) was identified during a study of tumor and adjacent non-tumor tissue in lung cancer. Looking at the study overall: On average, productive TCRbeta reads reached some 4.2 million per sample.

This clonotype was picked up one time. No antigen is known for it. The library came from three nested PCR rounds adapted from ARM-PCR protocols. TCRdb re-called the multiplex PCR reads through MiXCR, storing one row per CDR3 protein. This table has over 60,000 distinct CDR3 sequences, around 73% appearing once. Regarding the study as a whole: Significantly higher TCR diversity was found in tumor than normal lung. Higher tumor TCR diversity was associated with shorter survival.

This CDR3 contains 14 residues. V lost 8 bases to trimming and J lost 14 bases; unmatched junction nucleotides: 13. RNA was extracted from bulk tissue without any cell sorting. The chain recombines TRBV12-3 or TRBV12-4 with TRBJ2-1; 12 bases agree with TRBD2. The sequence was obtained from a man in his sixties with non-small cell lung cancer. The sequenced sample consisted of lung tumor tissue. CDR3 DNA sequence: TGTGCCAGCGGCGCCTCTGCGACTAGCGGGAGAGAGTTCTTC. It specifies CASGASATSGREFF.